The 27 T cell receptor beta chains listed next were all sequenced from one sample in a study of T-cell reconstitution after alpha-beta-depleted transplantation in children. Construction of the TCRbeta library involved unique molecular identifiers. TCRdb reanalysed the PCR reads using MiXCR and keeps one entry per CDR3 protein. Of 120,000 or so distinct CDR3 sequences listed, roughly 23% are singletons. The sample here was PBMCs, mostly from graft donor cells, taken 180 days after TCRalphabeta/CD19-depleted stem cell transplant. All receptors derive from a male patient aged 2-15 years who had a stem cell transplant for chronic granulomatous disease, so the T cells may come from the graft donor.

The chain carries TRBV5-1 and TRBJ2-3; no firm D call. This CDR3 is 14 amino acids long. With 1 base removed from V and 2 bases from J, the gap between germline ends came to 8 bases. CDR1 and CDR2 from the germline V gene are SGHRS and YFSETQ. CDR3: CASSLSLYTDTQYF. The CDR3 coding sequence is TGCGCCAGCAGCTTGTCCCTGTACACAGATACGCAGTATTTT. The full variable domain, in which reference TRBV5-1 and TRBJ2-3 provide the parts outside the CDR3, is KAGVTQTPRYLIKTRGQQVTLSCSPISGHRSVSWYQQTPGQGLQFLFEYFSETQRNKGNFPGRFSGRQFSNSRSEMNVSTLELGDSALYLCASSLSLYTDTQYFGPGTRLTVL.

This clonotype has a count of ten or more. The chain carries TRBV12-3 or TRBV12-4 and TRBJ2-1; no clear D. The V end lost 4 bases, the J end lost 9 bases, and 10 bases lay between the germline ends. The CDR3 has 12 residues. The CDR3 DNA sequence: TGTGCCAGCAGTTCCTCCTTGGGTGAGCAGTTCTTC. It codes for CASSSSLGEQFF.

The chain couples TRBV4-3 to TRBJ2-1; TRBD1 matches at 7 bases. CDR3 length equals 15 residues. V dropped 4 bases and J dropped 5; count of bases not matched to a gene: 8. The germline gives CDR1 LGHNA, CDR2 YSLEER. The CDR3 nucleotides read TGCGCCAGCAGCCGAGGACAGGTAAACCACAATGAGCAGTTCTTC. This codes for CASSRGQVNHNEQFF.

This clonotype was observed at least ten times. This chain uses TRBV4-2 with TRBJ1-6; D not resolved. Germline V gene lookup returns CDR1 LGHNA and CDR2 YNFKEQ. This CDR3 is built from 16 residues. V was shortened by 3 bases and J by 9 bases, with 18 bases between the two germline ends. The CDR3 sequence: CASSHMTYGERSPLHF. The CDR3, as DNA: TGTGCCAGCAGCCATATGACATATGGTGAACGTTCACCCCTCCACTTT.

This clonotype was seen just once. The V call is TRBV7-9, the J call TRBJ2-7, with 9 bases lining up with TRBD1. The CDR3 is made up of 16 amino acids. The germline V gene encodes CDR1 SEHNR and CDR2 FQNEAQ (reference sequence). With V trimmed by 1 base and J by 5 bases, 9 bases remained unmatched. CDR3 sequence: CASSLVPGQGEDEQYF. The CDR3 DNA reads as TGTGCCAGCAGCTTAGTTCCGGGACAGGGAGAGGACGAGCAGTACTTC. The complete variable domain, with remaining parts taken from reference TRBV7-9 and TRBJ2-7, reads DTGVSQNPRHKITKRGQNVTFRCDPISEHNRLYWYRQTLGQGPEFLTYFQNEAQLEKSRLLSDRFSAERPKGSFSTLEIQRTEQGDSAMYLCASSLVPGQGEDEQYFGPGTRLTVT.

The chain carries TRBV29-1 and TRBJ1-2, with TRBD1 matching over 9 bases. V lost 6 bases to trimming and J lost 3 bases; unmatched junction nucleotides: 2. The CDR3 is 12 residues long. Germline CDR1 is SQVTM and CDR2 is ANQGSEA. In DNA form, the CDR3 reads TGCAGCGTGACAGGGGGGGACTATGGCTACACCTTC. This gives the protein CSVTGGDYGYTF.

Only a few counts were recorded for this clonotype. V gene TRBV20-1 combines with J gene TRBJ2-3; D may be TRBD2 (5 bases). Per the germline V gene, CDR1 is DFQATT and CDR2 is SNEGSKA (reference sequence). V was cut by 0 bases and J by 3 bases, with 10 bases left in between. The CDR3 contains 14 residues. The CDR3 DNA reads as TGCAGTGCTAGAGATGGAGCGGTAACAGATACGCAGTATTTT. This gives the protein CSARDGAVTDTQYF.

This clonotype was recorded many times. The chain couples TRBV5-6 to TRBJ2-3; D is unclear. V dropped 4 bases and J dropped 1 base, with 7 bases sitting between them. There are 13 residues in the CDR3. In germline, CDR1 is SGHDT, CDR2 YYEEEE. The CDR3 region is CASSPSGTDTQYF. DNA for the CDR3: TGTGCCAGCAGCCCCTCAGGCACAGATACGCAGTATTTT. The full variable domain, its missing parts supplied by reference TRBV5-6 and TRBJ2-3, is DAGVTQSPTHLIKTRGQQVTLRCSPKSGHDTVSWYQQALGQGPQFIFQYYEEEERQRGNFPDRFSGHQFPNYSSELNVNALLLGDSALYLCASSPSGTDTQYFGPGTRLTVL.

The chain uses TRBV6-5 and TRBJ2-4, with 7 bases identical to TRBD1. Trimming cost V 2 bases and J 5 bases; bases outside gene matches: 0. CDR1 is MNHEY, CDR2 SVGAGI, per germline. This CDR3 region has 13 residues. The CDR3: CASSYGTENIQYF. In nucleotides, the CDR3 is TGTGCCAGCAGTTACGGGACAGAAAACATTCAGTACTTC.

CDR3 coding DNA: TGCGCCAGCAGCTCTAAGGGTTACGAGCAGTACTTC. Its translation is CASSSKGYEQYF. This rearrangement joins TRBV5-1 to TRBJ2-7; D is uncertain. CDR1 is SGHRS, CDR2 YFSETQ, per germline. The CDR3 has 12 amino acids. V was cut by 3 bases and J by 4 bases, with 8 bases left in between.

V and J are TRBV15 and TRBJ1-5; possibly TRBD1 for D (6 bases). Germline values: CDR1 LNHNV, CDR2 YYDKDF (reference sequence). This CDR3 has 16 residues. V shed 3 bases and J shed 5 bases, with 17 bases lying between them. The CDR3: CATSRTSGEWDQPQHF. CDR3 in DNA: TGTGCCACCAGCAGGACTTCAGGGGAATGGGATCAGCCCCAGCATTTT. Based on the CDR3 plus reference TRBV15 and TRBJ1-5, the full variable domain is DAMVIQNPRYQVTQFGKPVTLSCSQTLNHNVMYWYQQKSSQAPKLLFHYYDKDFNNEADTPDNFQSRRPNTSFCFLDIRSPGLGDTAMYLCATSRTSGEWDQPQHFGDGTRLSIL.

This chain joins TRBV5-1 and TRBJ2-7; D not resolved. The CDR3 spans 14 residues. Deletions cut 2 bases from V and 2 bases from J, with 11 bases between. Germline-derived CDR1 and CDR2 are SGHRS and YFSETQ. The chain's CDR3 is CASSFWTDTYEQYF. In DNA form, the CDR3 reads TGCGCCAGCAGCTTTTGGACGGATACCTACGAGCAGTACTTC.

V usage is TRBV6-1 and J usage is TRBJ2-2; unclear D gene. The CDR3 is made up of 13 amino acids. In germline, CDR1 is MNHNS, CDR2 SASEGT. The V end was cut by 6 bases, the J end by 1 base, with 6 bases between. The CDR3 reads CASSHMNTGELFF. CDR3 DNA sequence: TGTGCCAGCAGCCATATGAACACCGGGGAGCTGTTTTTT.

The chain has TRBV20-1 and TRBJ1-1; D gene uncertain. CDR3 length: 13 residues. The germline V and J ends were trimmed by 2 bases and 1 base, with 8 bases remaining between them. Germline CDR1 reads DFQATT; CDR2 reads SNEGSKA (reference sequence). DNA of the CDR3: TGCAGTGCTAGATCGGGTTCGAACACTGAAGCTTTCTTT. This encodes CSARSGSNTEAFF.

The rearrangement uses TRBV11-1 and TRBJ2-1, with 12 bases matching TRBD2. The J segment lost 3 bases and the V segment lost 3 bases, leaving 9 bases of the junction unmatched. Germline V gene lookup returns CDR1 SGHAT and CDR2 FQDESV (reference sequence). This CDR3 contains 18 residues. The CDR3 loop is CASSFLTSGRTIYNEQFF. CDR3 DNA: TGTGCCAGCAGCTTCCTGACTAGCGGGAGAACAATCTACAATGAGCAGTTCTTC.

CDR3 sequence reads: CASRGLLNTEAFF. CDR3 nucleotides: TGTGCCAGCAGAGGACTGCTGAACACTGAAGCTTTCTTT. V usage is TRBV4-2 and J usage is TRBJ1-1; D unresolved. CDR3 length: 13 residues. In germline, CDR1 is LGHNA, CDR2 YNFKEQ. V was clipped by 6 bases and J by 0 bases, with 8 bases between them.

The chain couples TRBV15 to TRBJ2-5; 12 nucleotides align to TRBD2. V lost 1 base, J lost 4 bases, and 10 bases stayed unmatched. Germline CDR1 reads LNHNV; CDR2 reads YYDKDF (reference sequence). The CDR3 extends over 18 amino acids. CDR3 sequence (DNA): TGTGCCACCAGCAGAGGGGCTAGCGGGGGGGCATCCCCAGAGACCCAGTACTTC. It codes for CATSRGASGGASPETQYF.

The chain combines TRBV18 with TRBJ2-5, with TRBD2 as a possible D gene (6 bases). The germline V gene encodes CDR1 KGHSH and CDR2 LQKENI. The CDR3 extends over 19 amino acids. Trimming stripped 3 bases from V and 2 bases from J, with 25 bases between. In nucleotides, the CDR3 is TGTGCCAGCTCACCGGTCAATGCGGGAAGAATGAAAGGACAAGAGACCCAGTACTTC. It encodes CASSPVNAGRMKGQETQYF.

CDR3 in amino acids: CATSDTGTRPETQYF. The CDR3 DNA is TGTGCCACCAGTGACACCGGGACTAGGCCTGAGACCCAGTACTTC. The chain uses TRBV24-1 and TRBJ2-5, with TRBD2 matching 8 bases. After removal of 4 bases from V and 5 bases from J, the junction contained 8 bases not matched to a gene. The CDR3 sequence is 15 residues long. Per the germline V gene, CDR1 is KGHDR and CDR2 is SFDVKD.

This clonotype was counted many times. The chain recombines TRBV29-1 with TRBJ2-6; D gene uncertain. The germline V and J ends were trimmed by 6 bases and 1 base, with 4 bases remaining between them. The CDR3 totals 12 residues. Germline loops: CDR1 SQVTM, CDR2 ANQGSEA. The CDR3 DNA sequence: TGCAGCGTCAAATCTGGGGCCAACGTCCTGACTTTC. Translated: CSVKSGANVLTF.

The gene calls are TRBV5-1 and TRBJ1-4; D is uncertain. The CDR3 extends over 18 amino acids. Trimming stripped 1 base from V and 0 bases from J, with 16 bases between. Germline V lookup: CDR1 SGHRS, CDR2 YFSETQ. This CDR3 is CASSLKAPGRATNEKLFF. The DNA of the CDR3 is TGCGCCAGCAGCTTGAAGGCCCCGGGGAGAGCAACTAATGAAAAACTGTTTTTT. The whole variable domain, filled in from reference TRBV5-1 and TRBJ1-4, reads KAGVTQTPRYLIKTRGQQVTLSCSPISGHRSVSWYQQTPGQGLQFLFEYFSETQRNKGNFPGRFSGRQFSNSRSEMNVSTLELGDSALYLCASSLKAPGRATNEKLFFGSGTQLSVL.

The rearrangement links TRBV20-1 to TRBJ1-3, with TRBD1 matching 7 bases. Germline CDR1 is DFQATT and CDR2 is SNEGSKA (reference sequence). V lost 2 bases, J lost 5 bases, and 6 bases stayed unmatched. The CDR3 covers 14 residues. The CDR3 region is CSARQQGPRNTIYF. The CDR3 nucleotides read TGCAGTGCTAGACAACAGGGGCCTAGAAACACCATATATTTT.

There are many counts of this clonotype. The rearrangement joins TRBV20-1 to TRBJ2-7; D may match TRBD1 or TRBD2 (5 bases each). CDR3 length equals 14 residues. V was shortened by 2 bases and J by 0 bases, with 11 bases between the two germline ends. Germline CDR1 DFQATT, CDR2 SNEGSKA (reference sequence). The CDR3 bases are TGCAGTGCTAGACGGGGCGGGTCCTCCTACGAGCAGTACTTC. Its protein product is CSARRGGSSYEQYF.

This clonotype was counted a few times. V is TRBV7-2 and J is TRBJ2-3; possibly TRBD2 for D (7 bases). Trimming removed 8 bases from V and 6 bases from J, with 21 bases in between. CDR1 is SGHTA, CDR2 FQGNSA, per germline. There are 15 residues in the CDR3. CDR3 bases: TGTGCCAGCGGTATGGGGGGGCGGCCGTTGGATACGCAGTATTTT. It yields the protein CASGMGGRPLDTQYF.

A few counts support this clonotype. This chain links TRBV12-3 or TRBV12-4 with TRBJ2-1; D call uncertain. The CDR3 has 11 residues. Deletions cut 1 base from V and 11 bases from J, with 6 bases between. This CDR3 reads CASSLGAQQFF. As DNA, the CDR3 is TGTGCCAGCAGTTTAGGGGCGCAGCAGTTCTTC.

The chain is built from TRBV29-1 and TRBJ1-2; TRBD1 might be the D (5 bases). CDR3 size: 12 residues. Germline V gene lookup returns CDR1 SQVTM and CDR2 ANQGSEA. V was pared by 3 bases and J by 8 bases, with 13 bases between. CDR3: CSVEGGPWGYTF. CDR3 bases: TGCAGCGTTGAGGGGGGACCGTGGGGCTACACCTTC.

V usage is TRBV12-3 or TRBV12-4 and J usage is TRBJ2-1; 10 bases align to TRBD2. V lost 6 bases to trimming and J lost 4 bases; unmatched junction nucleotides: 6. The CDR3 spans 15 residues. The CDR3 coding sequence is TGTGCCAGCAGGGTAGCGGGGGGCTCTTACAATGAGCAGTTCTTC. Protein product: CASRVAGGSYNEQFF.